These T cell receptor beta chains were read from a single sample in a study of human T cells and chemical hapten exposure. TCRdb processed the RACE reads anew with MiXCR; each CDR3 protein has one entry. The sample has tens of thousands of distinct CDR3 sequences; 3% to 3.5% are singletons. Sequencing was performed on whole blood, taken in connection with sensitization to the hapten diphenylcyclopropenone (DPC). The receptor source for this set is a man in his forties with alopecia areata. Some clones in this sample may be carry-over from other donors' samples. The CDR3 runs from the conserved cysteine through the conserved F or W. D genes are given only for firm matches. Clone size appears in some rows only: once, few, many, or a class for an expanded clone.

j_gene: TRBJ2-1; abundance: many; d_gene: -; v_gene: TRBV20-1; CDR3aa: CSLPGSDHNEQFF; CDR3nt: TGCAGTTTACCCGGGAGCGACCACAATGAGCAGTTCTTC
j_gene: TRBJ1-5; abundance: few; d_gene: -; v_gene: TRBV28; CDR3aa: CASREGQTSNQPQHF; CDR3nt: TGTGCCAGCAGAGAGGGACAAACGAGCAATCAGCCCCAGCATTTT
j_gene: TRBJ2-1; abundance: few; d_gene: -; v_gene: TRBV19; CDR3aa: CASSTDHGGYNEQFF; CDR3nt: TGTGCCAGTAGTACCGATCATGGGGGCTACAATGAGCAGTTCTTC
j_gene: TRBJ2-7; abundance: many; d_gene: -; v_gene: TRBV6-6; CDR3aa: CASSPRGLEQYF; CDR3nt: TGTGCCAGCAGCCCCCGTGGATTAGAGCAGTACTTC
j_gene: TRBJ1-2; abundance: many; d_gene: TRBD1; v_gene: TRBV20-1; CDR3aa: CSARVAGGAVDGYTF; CDR3nt: TGCAGTGCTCGTGTGGCAGGGGGCGCAGTGGATGGCTACACCTTC
j_gene: TRBJ1-6; abundance: many; d_gene: -; v_gene: TRBV12-3/TRBV12-4; CDR3aa: CASSRAGVNSPLHF; CDR3nt: TGTGCCAGCAGCCGGGCGGGCGTTAATTCACCCCTCCACTTT
j_gene: TRBJ1-1; abundance: many; d_gene: -; v_gene: TRBV6-2/TRBV6-3; CDR3aa: CASSQGTEAFF; CDR3nt: TGTGCCAGCAGTCAGGGGACTGAAGCTTTCTTT
j_gene: TRBJ2-1; abundance: many; d_gene: -; v_gene: TRBV12-3/TRBV12-4; CDR3aa: CASTRYNEQFF; CDR3nt: TGTGCCAGTACGCGGTACAATGAGCAGTTCTTC
j_gene: TRBJ2-7; abundance: many; d_gene: TRBD2; v_gene: TRBV28; CDR3aa: CASSSTGTRAYEQYF; CDR3nt: TGTGCCAGCAGTTCAACCGGGACTAGGGCCTACGAGCAGTACTTC
j_gene: TRBJ1-6; abundance: many; d_gene: -; v_gene: TRBV6-2/TRBV6-3; CDR3aa: CASSYESRNSPLHF; CDR3nt: TGTGCCAGCAGTTACGAGTCGAGGAATTCACCCCTCCACTTT
j_gene: TRBJ1-1; abundance: many; d_gene: -; v_gene: TRBV6-4; CDR3aa: CASSEAENTEAFF; CDR3nt: TGTGCCAGCAGTGAGGCAGAGAACACTGAAGCTTTCTTT
j_gene: TRBJ2-1; abundance: many; d_gene: -; v_gene: TRBV6-2/TRBV6-3; CDR3aa: CASSYTPHGEQFF; CDR3nt: TGTGCCAGCAGTTACACCCCCCATGGTGAGCAGTTCTTC
j_gene: TRBJ2-7; abundance: many; d_gene: TRBD1; v_gene: TRBV5-1; CDR3aa: CASSVGTGYEQYF; CDR3nt: TGCGCCAGCAGCGTTGGGACAGGCTACGAGCAGTACTTC
j_gene: TRBJ2-7; abundance: many; d_gene: -; v_gene: TRBV7-2; CDR3aa: CASSSYQDGEQYF; CDR3nt: TGTGCCAGCAGCTCATACCAAGATGGAGAGCAGTACTTC
j_gene: TRBJ1-5; abundance: many; d_gene: -; v_gene: TRBV6-1; CDR3aa: CASTFDSYSNQPQHF; CDR3nt: TGTGCCAGCACTTTCGACAGTTATAGCAATCAGCCCCAGCATTTT
j_gene: TRBJ1-5; abundance: few; d_gene: -; v_gene: TRBV19; CDR3aa: CASSIGQGNQPQHF; CDR3nt: TGTGCCAGTAGTATAGGGCAGGGGAATCAGCCCCAGCATTTT
j_gene: TRBJ2-2; abundance: many; d_gene: -; v_gene: TRBV2; CDR3aa: CASLSENTGELFF; CDR3nt: TGTGCCAGCCTCTCAGAGAACACCGGGGAGCTGTTTTTT
j_gene: TRBJ2-7; abundance: many; d_gene: -; v_gene: TRBV12-3/TRBV12-4; CDR3aa: CASSLAGARSQEQYF; CDR3nt: TGTGCCAGCAGTTTAGCAGGGGCGCGAAGTCAGGAGCAGTACTTC
j_gene: TRBJ2-3; abundance: many; d_gene: -; v_gene: TRBV2; CDR3aa: CASSFLTDTQYF; CDR3nt: TGTGCCAGCAGTTTTCTCACGGATACGCAGTATTTT
j_gene: TRBJ1-1; abundance: many; d_gene: TRBD1; v_gene: TRBV20-1; CDR3aa: CSAKRDRETEAFF; CDR3nt: TGCAGTGCTAAGCGGGACAGGGAAACTGAAGCTTTCTTT
j_gene: TRBJ2-6; abundance: many; d_gene: -; v_gene: TRBV27; CDR3aa: CASNRGVGANVLTF; CDR3nt: TGTGCCAGCAATAGGGGAGTTGGGGCCAACGTCCTGACTTTC
j_gene: TRBJ2-7; abundance: once; d_gene: -; v_gene: TRBV20-1; CDR3aa: CSASTFGTIYSEQYF; CDR3nt: TGCAGTGCTAGTACTTTCGGGACGATTTACTCCGAGCAGTACTTC
j_gene: TRBJ1-5; abundance: -; d_gene: -; v_gene: TRBV7-2; CDR3aa: CASSRGYNQPQHF; CDR3nt: TGTGCCAGCAGCCGGGGTTACAATCAGCCCCAGCATTTT
j_gene: TRBJ2-6; abundance: many; d_gene: -; v_gene: TRBV3-1; CDR3aa: CASSPLDSGANVLTF; CDR3nt: TGTGCCAGCAGCCCGCTTGACTCTGGGGCCAACGTCCTGACTTTC
j_gene: TRBJ2-5; abundance: many; d_gene: TRBD1; v_gene: TRBV6-6; CDR3aa: CAAQHSGGPQETQYF; CDR3nt: TGTGCCGCACAACACTCAGGGGGCCCACAAGAGACCCAGTACTTC
j_gene: TRBJ2-1; abundance: few; d_gene: -; v_gene: TRBV3-1; CDR3aa: CASSQSGSRDEQFF; CDR3nt: TGTGCCAGCAGCCAAAGCGGCTCTAGGGATGAGCAGTTCTTC
j_gene: TRBJ2-6; abundance: many; d_gene: -; v_gene: TRBV6-2/TRBV6-3; CDR3aa: CASSLTSSGANVLTF; CDR3nt: TGTGCCAGCAGTCTGACTAGTTCTGGGGCCAACGTCCTGACTTTC
j_gene: TRBJ2-5; abundance: many; d_gene: -; v_gene: TRBV5-1; CDR3aa: CASSSRWAEETQYF; CDR3nt: TGCGCCAGCAGCTCCAGATGGGCGGAAGAGACCCAGTACTTC
j_gene: TRBJ2-5; abundance: many; d_gene: TRBD1; v_gene: TRBV15; CDR3aa: CATSRFGQGAETQYF; CDR3nt: TGTGCCACCAGCCGCTTCGGACAGGGGGCAGAGACCCAGTACTTC
j_gene: TRBJ2-1; abundance: many; d_gene: -; v_gene: TRBV12-3/TRBV12-4; CDR3aa: CASRDSSYNEQFF; CDR3nt: TGTGCCAGCAGGGACAGCTCCTACAATGAGCAGTTCTTC
j_gene: TRBJ2-3; abundance: few; d_gene: -; v_gene: TRBV7-3; CDR3aa: CASSFGPFTDTQYF; CDR3nt: TGTGCCAGCAGCTTTGGCCCCTTTACAGATACGCAGTATTTT
j_gene: TRBJ1-1; abundance: few; d_gene: -; v_gene: TRBV7-2; CDR3aa: CASSLGVGLMNTEAFF; CDR3nt: TGTGCCAGCAGCTTAGGAGTGGGCCTCATGAACACTGAAGCTTTCTTT
j_gene: TRBJ2-7; abundance: -; d_gene: -; v_gene: TRBV20-1; CDR3aa: CSASPGQNLQEYF; CDR3nt: TGCAGTGCCTCCCCCGGACAGAACCTTCAAGAGTACTTC
j_gene: TRBJ2-5; abundance: -; d_gene: TRBD1; v_gene: TRBV7-8; CDR3aa: CASSSRTGRETQYF; CDR3nt: TGTGCCAGCAGCTCGAGGACAGGGCGAGAGACCCAGTACTTC
j_gene: TRBJ2-4; abundance: many; d_gene: TRBD2; v_gene: TRBV6-5; CDR3aa: CASSPLAGREVNIQYF; CDR3nt: TGTGCCAGCAGTCCACTAGCGGGGAGGGAGGTAAACATTCAGTACTTC
j_gene: TRBJ2-7; abundance: few; d_gene: TRBD2; v_gene: TRBV6-6; CDR3aa: CASSPRTSGGRPQQYF; CDR3nt: TGTGCCAGCAGTCCCCGGACTAGCGGGGGCCGCCCTCAGCAGTACTTC
j_gene: TRBJ2-5; abundance: many; d_gene: TRBD1; v_gene: TRBV25-1; CDR3aa: CASSGQGLETQYF; CDR3nt: TGTGCCAGCAGTGGACAGGGATTAGAGACCCAGTACTTC
j_gene: TRBJ1-5; abundance: many; d_gene: -; v_gene: TRBV2; CDR3aa: CASRGGPGPQHF; CDR3nt: TGTGCCAGCAGGGGAGGCCCGGGGCCCCAGCATTTT
j_gene: TRBJ2-7; abundance: many; d_gene: TRBD2; v_gene: TRBV6-1; CDR3aa: CASSAQTSGSYEQYF; CDR3nt: TGTGCCAGCAGTGCCCAGACTAGCGGGAGTTACGAGCAGTACTTC
j_gene: TRBJ2-3; abundance: many; d_gene: -; v_gene: TRBV4-1; CDR3aa: CASSQDVQLITSTDTQYF; CDR3nt: TGCGCCAGCAGCCAAGATGTACAGCTTATAACTAGCACAGATACGCAGTATTTT
j_gene: TRBJ2-1; abundance: many; d_gene: TRBD1; v_gene: TRBV28; CDR3aa: CASSLGQGIRNEQFF; CDR3nt: TGTGCCAGCAGTTTGGGACAGGGGATTCGCAATGAGCAGTTCTTC
j_gene: TRBJ2-4; abundance: many; d_gene: -; v_gene: TRBV20-1; CDR3aa: CSARGAVIKNIQYF; CDR3nt: TGCAGTGCTAGAGGCGCAGTGATCAAAAACATTCAGTACTTC
j_gene: TRBJ2-6; abundance: many; d_gene: TRBD1; v_gene: TRBV5-1; CDR3aa: CASCRGLALSGANVLTF; CDR3nt: TGCGCCAGCTGCAGGGGGCTCGCTCTCTCTGGGGCCAACGTCCTGACTTTC
j_gene: TRBJ2-7; abundance: many; d_gene: TRBD2; v_gene: TRBV11-2; CDR3aa: CASSGPGGEQYF; CDR3nt: TGTGCCAGCAGCGGCCCGGGAGGCGAGCAGTACTTC
j_gene: TRBJ1-5; abundance: many; d_gene: -; v_gene: TRBV12-3/TRBV12-4; CDR3aa: CASRGAGGNQPQHF; CDR3nt: TGTGCCAGCAGGGGGGCGGGGGGCAATCAGCCCCAGCATTTT
j_gene: TRBJ1-5; abundance: many; d_gene: -; v_gene: TRBV28; CDR3aa: CASRTRAQPQHF; CDR3nt: TGTGCCAGCAGGACGAGGGCACAGCCCCAGCATTTT
j_gene: TRBJ2-1; abundance: many; d_gene: -; v_gene: TRBV6-2/TRBV6-3; CDR3aa: CASSKRSTYNEQFF; CDR3nt: TGTGCCAGCAGCAAACGATCCACCTACAATGAGCAGTTCTTC
j_gene: TRBJ2-7; abundance: many; d_gene: -; v_gene: TRBV6-2/TRBV6-3; CDR3aa: CASSYASGPRGYEQYF; CDR3nt: TGTGCCAGCAGTTACGCTTCCGGGCCCCGGGGGTACGAGCAGTACTTC
j_gene: TRBJ2-1; abundance: many; d_gene: TRBD2; v_gene: TRBV7-2; CDR3aa: CASSLLAGGGYEQFF; CDR3nt: TGTGCCAGCAGCTTACTGGCGGGGGGGGGGTATGAGCAGTTCTTC
j_gene: TRBJ2-1; abundance: many; d_gene: -; v_gene: TRBV29-1; CDR3aa: CSVDPTQSGQFF; CDR3nt: TGCAGCGTTGACCCCACCCAAAGTGGGCAGTTCTTC
j_gene: TRBJ1-5; abundance: many; d_gene: TRBD1; v_gene: TRBV27; CDR3aa: CASRHTGANSNQPQHF; CDR3nt: TGTGCCAGCAGACATACAGGGGCTAATAGCAATCAGCCCCAGCATTTT
j_gene: TRBJ1-5; abundance: many; d_gene: TRBD1; v_gene: TRBV28; CDR3aa: CASKTGAGIQPQHF; CDR3nt: TGTGCCAGCAAGACAGGGGCAGGTATCCAGCCCCAGCATTTT
j_gene: TRBJ2-5; abundance: many; d_gene: TRBD2; v_gene: TRBV5-4; CDR3aa: CASSLVSAGDRKRETQYF; CDR3nt: TGTGCCAGCAGCTTGGTTTCAGCGGGAGATCGGAAACGAGAGACCCAGTACTTC
j_gene: TRBJ1-1; abundance: many; d_gene: -; v_gene: TRBV14; CDR3aa: CASSQDPVGSGGAFF; CDR3nt: TGTGCCAGCAGCCAAGACCCAGTGGGCTCCGGGGGAGCTTTCTTT